These T cell receptor beta chains were read from a single sample in a study of CD8 T cells in ankylosing spondylitis. A single record per CDR3 protein comes from TCRdb applying MiXCR to the 5' RACE reads. Of about 540,000 distinct CDR3 sequences listed, roughly an eighth are singletons. Sample: blood, either unsorted or a sorted T cell fraction (not recorded which). The source of these receptors is a male donor with ankylosing spondylitis. Each CDR3 is given without its conserved first and last residue. The D gene is left open where the match is weak.

>TRBV14|TRBD2|TRBJ2-1|13
ASSPLAGLYNEQF
>TRBV29-1|TRBD1|TRBJ1-3|12
SARTGGSGNTIY
>TRBV4-1|.|TRBJ1-2|13
ASSQVGMQTYGYT
>TRBV5-5|.|TRBJ2-1|13
ASSSGVLVWNEQF
>TRBV27|TRBD2|TRBJ2-1|12
ASMSGLAGYEQF
>TRBV18|.|TRBJ1-2|13
ASSPTGQKFYGYT
>TRBV7-9|.|TRBJ1-3|11
ASKHSSGNTIY
>TRBV5-1|.|TRBJ1-3|12
ASSWGPSGNTIY
>TRBV20-1|TRBD2|TRBJ2-5|12
SALGLAAKETQY
>TRBV12-3/TRBV12-4|.|TRBJ1-4|14
ASSPFPGEANEKLF
>TRBV24-1|.|TRBJ2-5|13
ATSVPGRYQETQY
>TRBV5-1|.|TRBJ1-1|13
ASSGMTGKWAEAF
>TRBV15|.|TRBJ1-2|10
ATRRGAYGYT
>TRBV5-1|TRBD2|TRBJ2-5|12
ASSESAGGETQY
>TRBV9|TRBD1|TRBJ1-2|11
ASSETGPYGYT
>TRBV20-1|.|TRBJ1-2|12
SATVQGVVYGYT
>TRBV10-3|.|TRBJ2-2|14
AITTRMAGKDGELF
>TRBV29-1|TRBD1|TRBJ1-1|11
SATTGGSTEAF
>TRBV5-1|.|TRBJ2-5|13
ASSPEDRPGETQY
>TRBV12-5|.|TRBJ2-6|13
ASGTGDSGANVLT
>TRBV12-3/TRBV12-4|TRBD1|TRBJ2-7|12
ASRGQSSSYEQY
>TRBV5-1|.|TRBJ2-3|13
ASSQGDPGTDTQY
>TRBV10-3|.|TRBJ2-3|11
AISTGRTDTQY
>TRBV4-1|.|TRBJ2-3|13
ASSQEASRIDTQY
>TRBV2|TRBD2|TRBJ2-7|12
ASRTTSGSYEQY
>TRBV10-3|TRBD2|TRBJ2-1|12
AIMTSGKGNEQF
>TRBV21-1|.|TRBJ2-2|16
ASSKGLAGGGHTGELF
>TRBV4-2|TRBD1|TRBJ2-5|13
ASSQGDSTQETQY
>TRBV7-6|TRBD2|TRBJ2-5|14
ASSFEAGGSQETQY
>TRBV11-2|.|TRBJ2-5|13
ASSPYRSPQETQY
>TRBV15|TRBD1|TRBJ2-5|13
ATRPGTGTQETQY
>TRBV30|.|TRBJ1-1|11
AWSRLRDTEAF
>TRBV20-1|.|TRBJ1-1|12
SARRDSAGVEAF
>TRBV12-3/TRBV12-4|.|TRBJ2-5|11
ASSGGAQETQY
>TRBV11-3|TRBD2|TRBJ2-5|12
ASSFGTSGETQY
>TRBV5-5|.|TRBJ1-1|10
ASSFRQDEAF
>TRBV10-3|.|TRBJ2-7|14
AISESRGTDSYEQY
>TRBV12-3/TRBV12-4|TRBD1|TRBJ2-4|10
ASSVHRGLQY
>TRBV5-1|.|TRBJ2-2|16
ASSLFPGLRGNTGELF
>TRBV5-1|TRBD2|TRBJ2-1|13
ASSLRLAGTNEQF
>TRBV29-1|TRBD2|TRBJ2-7|11
SVPGLAGNEQY
>TRBV27|TRBD1|TRBJ2-2|13
ASSPGTGGARELF
>TRBV27|.|TRBJ1-2|11
ASSFIGNYGYT
>TRBV7-2|.|TRBJ2-4|11
ASSLEGSGPKY
>TRBV20-1|TRBD2|TRBJ2-7|12
SARPGLAGYKQY
>TRBV5-1|TRBD1|TRBJ1-3|15
ASSLVPSGGAGNTIY
>TRBV5-6|.|TRBJ1-2|12
ASRVRFGLSGYT